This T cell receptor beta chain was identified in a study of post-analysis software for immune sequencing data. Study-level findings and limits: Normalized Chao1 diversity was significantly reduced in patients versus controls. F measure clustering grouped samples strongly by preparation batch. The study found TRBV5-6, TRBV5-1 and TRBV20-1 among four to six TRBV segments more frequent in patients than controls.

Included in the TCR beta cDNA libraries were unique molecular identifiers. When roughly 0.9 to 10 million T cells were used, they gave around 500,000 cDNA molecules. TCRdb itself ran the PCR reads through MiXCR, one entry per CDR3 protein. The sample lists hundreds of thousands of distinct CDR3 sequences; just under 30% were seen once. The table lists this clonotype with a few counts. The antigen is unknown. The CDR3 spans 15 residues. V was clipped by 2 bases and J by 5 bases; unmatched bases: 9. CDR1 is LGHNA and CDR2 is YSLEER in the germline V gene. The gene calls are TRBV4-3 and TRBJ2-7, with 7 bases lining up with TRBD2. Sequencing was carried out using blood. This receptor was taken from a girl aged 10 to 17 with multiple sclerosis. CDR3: CASSQLGGTVDEQYF. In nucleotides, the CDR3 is TGCGCCAGCAGCCAACTCGGGGGGACCGTCGACGAGCAGTACTTC.